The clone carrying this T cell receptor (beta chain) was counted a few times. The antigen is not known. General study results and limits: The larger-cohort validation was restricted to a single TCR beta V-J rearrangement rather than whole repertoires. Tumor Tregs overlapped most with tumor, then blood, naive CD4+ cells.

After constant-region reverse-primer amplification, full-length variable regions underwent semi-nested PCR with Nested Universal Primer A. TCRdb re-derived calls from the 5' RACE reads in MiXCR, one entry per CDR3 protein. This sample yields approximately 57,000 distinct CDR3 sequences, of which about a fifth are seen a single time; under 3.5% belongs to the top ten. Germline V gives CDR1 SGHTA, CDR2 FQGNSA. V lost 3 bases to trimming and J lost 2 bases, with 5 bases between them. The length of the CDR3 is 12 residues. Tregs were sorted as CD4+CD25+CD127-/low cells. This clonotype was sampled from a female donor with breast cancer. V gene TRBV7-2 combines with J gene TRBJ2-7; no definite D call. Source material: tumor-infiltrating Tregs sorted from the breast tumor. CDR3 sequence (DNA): TGTGCCAGCAGCTTCTCCCCCTACGAGCAGTACTTC. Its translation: CASSFSPYEQYF.